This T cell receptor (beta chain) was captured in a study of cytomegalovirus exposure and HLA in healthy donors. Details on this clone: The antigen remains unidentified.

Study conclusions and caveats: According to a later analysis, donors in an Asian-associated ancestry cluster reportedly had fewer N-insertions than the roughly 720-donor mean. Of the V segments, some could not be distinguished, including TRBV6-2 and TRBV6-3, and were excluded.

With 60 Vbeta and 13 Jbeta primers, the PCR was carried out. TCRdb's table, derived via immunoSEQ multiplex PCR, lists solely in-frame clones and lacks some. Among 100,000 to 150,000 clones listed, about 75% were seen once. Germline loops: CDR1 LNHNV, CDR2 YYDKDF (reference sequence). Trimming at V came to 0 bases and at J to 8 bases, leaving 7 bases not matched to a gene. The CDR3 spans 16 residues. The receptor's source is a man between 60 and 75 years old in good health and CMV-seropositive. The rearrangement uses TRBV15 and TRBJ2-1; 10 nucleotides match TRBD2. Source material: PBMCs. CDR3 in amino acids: CATSRDERGGLHEQFF. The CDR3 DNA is TGTGCCACCAGCAGAGATGAGCGGGGGGGCCTTCATGAGCAGTTCTTC.